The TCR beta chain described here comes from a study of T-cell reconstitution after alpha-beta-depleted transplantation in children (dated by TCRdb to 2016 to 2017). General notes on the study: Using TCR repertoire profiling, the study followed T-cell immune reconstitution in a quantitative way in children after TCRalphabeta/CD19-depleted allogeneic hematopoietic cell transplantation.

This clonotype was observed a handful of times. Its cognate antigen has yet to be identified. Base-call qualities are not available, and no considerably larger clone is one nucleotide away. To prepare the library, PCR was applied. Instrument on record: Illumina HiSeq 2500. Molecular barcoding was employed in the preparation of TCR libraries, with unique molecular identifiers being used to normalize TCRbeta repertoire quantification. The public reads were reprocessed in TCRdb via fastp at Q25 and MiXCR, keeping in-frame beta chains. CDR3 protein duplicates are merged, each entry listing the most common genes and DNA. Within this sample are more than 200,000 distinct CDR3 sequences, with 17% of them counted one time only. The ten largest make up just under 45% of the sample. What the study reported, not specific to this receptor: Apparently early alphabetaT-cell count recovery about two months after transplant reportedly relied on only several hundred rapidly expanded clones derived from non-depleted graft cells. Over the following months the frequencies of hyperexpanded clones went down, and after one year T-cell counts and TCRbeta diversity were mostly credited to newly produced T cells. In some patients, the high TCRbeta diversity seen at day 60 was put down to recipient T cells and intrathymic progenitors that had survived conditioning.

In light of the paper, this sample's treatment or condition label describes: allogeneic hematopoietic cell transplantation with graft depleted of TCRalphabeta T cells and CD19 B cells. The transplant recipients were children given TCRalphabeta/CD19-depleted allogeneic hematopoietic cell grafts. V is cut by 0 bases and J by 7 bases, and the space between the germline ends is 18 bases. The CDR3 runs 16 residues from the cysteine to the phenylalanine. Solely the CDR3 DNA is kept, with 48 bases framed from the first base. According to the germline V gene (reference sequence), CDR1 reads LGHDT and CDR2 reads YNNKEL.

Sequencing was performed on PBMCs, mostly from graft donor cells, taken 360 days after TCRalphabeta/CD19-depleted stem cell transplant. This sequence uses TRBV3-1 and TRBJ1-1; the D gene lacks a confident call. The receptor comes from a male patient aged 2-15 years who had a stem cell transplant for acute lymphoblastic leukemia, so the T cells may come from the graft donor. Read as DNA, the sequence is TGTGCCAGCAGCCAAGATTGGGGAGTCCTCCAAAATGAAGCTTTCTTT. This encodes CASSQDWGVLQNEAFF.